A single sample gave rise to the 17 T cell receptor beta chains below, sequenced in a study of T cells in lung cancer brain metastases. TCRdb's copy holds only in-frame clones and misses some; the assay was immunoSEQ multiplex PCR. The sample contains a few thousand clones, 85% of which appear only once. What was sequenced was tumor tissue from a brain metastasis. The receptors come from a woman between 45 and 65 years old with non-small cell lung cancer that had spread to the brain.

The chain joins TRBV11-2 to TRBJ2-3, with 10 nucleotides matching TRBD1. J was trimmed by 6 bases and V by 3 bases; bases with no gene match: 6. The CDR3 is made up of 15 amino acids. The germline CDR1 and CDR2 sequences are SGHAT and FQNNGV. The DNA of the CDR3 is TGTGCCAGCAGCTTTAGGGTGGGACAGGGGGATACGCAGTATTTT. Its protein product is CASSFRVGQGDTQYF.

For the CDR3, the DNA is TGTGCCAGCAAGAACAGGTACAATGAGCAGTTCTTC. It yields the protein CASKNRYNEQFF. The chain carries TRBV2 and TRBJ2-1, with a tentative D call TRBD1 (5 bases). Germline-derived CDR1 and CDR2 are SNHLY and FYNNEI. The germline V and J ends were trimmed by 7 bases and 4 bases, with 8 bases remaining between them. The CDR3 extends over 12 amino acids.

CDR3 sequence (DNA): TGTGCCAGCGGCCCGACTAGCATGGCCGGGGAGCTGTTTTTT. It encodes CASGPTSMAGELFF. The chain joins TRBV7-3 to TRBJ2-2; 7 bases map to TRBD2. V trimming: 8 bases; J trimming: 6 bases; junction bases outside the gene matches: 9. Germline V gives CDR1 SGHTA, CDR2 FQGTGA. The CDR3 length is 14 residues.

V and J are TRBV7-2 and TRBJ2-7, with D perhaps TRBD1 (5 bases). CDR1 is SGHTA, CDR2 FQGNSA, per germline. This CDR3 is 14 amino acids long. V was clipped by 4 bases and J by 6 bases, with 16 bases between them. CDR3 bases: TGTGCCAGCAGCTCGACCAGGGATCCGCTCGAGCAGTACTTC. Translation: CASSSTRDPLEQYF.

This clone was seen once. The gene calls are TRBV7-9 and TRBJ2-3; D not resolved. The ends were cut back, 4 bases at V and 2 bases at J, with 7 bases in the middle. The CDR3 extends over 13 amino acids. The germline gives CDR1 SEHNR, CDR2 FQNEAQ (reference sequence). The CDR3 nucleotides read TGTGCCAGCAGCTCGACCCTCACAGATACGCAGTATTTT. Translated: CASSSTLTDTQYF.

The chain combines TRBV4-1 with TRBJ2-1; D unresolved. Germline V gives CDR1 MGHRA, CDR2 YSYEKL. V gave up 3 bases and J gave up 5 bases, with 14 bases separating them. This CDR3 spans 15 amino acids. The CDR3 DNA is TGCGCCAGCAGCCAGCAGACATTAGGAGACAATGAGCAGTTCTTC. This codes for CASSQQTLGDNEQFF.

This chain links TRBV7-2 with TRBJ1-2; the D gene is possibly TRBD1 (6 bases). Between the trimmed V and J ends, which lost 1 base and 8 bases, there was a span of 17 bases. CDR3 length: 15 residues. Germline CDR1 and CDR2: SGHTA and FQGNSA. The CDR3 DNA follows: TGTGCCAGCAGCTTAGGAGTGTTACAGGGAGGCGGCTACACCTTC. Its protein product is CASSLGVLQGGGYTF.

The V call is TRBV29-1, the J call TRBJ2-1; D assignment may be TRBD1 or TRBD2 (5 bases each). V was clipped by 5 bases and J by 6 bases, with 17 bases between them. The CDR3 totals 14 residues. Germline loops: CDR1 SQVTM, CDR2 ANQGSEA. CDR3 residues: CSVHQGTDVNEQFF. The CDR3 DNA sequence: TGCAGCGTTCATCAAGGGACCGATGTCAATGAGCAGTTCTTC.

The CDR3 here is CASSRGEREGRKTQYF. The CDR3 nucleotides read TGTGCCAGCAGCCGGGGGGAGCGGGAGGGCCGGAAGACCCAGTACTTC. This sequence joins TRBV5-5 and TRBJ2-5; 10 bases align to TRBD2. V was clipped by 4 bases and J by 6 bases; unmatched bases: 12. The V gene's germline CDR1 is SGHKS and CDR2 YYEKEE (reference sequence). The CDR3 totals 16 residues.

In this sample, this clone turned up once. The rearrangement links TRBV9 to TRBJ2-2; 7 nucleotides line up with TRBD1. Germline V lookup: CDR1 SGDLS, CDR2 YYNGEE. The length of the CDR3 is 15 residues. V trimming: 4 bases; J trimming: 3 bases; junction bases outside the gene matches: 6. The CDR3 region has the DNA TGTGCCAGCAGCCCTCGGGACAGACACACCGGGGAGCTGTTTTTT. Translated: CASSPRDRHTGELFF. The full variable domain, with the rest looked up from reference TRBV9 and TRBJ2-2, is DSGVTQTPKHLITATGQRVTLRCSPRSGDLSVYWYQQSLDQGLQFLIQYYNGEERAKGNILERFSAQQFPDLHSELNLSSLELGDSALYFCASSPRDRHTGELFFGEGSRLTVL.

CDR3 amino acids: CASSLYSGRRAHEQFF. In DNA, the CDR3 is TGTGCCAGCAGCTTATATAGCGGGAGAAGGGCCCATGAGCAGTTCTTC. The chain joins TRBV7-9 to TRBJ2-1, with TRBD2 matching 9 bases. This CDR3 has 16 amino acids. Per the germline V gene, CDR1 is SEHNR and CDR2 is FQNEAQ (reference sequence). With V trimmed by 2 bases and J by 8 bases, 10 bases remained unmatched.

The chain has TRBV19 and TRBJ1-5; possibly TRBD1 for D (5 bases). The CDR3 has 14 residues. Looked up from germline, CDR1 is LNHDA and CDR2 is SQIVND (reference sequence). Trimming removed 8 bases from V and 4 bases from J, with 15 bases in between. The CDR3 DNA is TGTGCCAGTTACCCCGGACAAACAAATCAGCCCCAGCATTTT. It is translated as CASYPGQTNQPQHF.

The chain carries TRBV4-3 and TRBJ1-1; TRBD1 is a possible D gene (6 bases). The CDR3 has 16 amino acids. The V end lost 2 bases, the J end lost 0 bases, and 13 bases lay between the germline ends. Germline V gene lookup returns CDR1 LGHNA and CDR2 YSLEER. The CDR3 bases are TGCGCCAGCAGCCAATATTTGGGGGGCATGAACACTGAAGCTTTCTTT. It yields the protein CASSQYLGGMNTEAFF.

This chain joins TRBV9 and TRBJ2-3, with D hard to call. The V and J ends lost 1 base and 0 bases respectively, with 0 bases between them. This CDR3 has 12 amino acids. Per the germline V gene, CDR1 is SGDLS and CDR2 is YYNGEE. The CDR3 DNA reads as TGTGCCAGCAGCGTAAGCACAGATACGCAGTATTTT. It specifies CASSVSTDTQYF.

V and J are TRBV10-3 and TRBJ1-4; D call uncertain. Trimming cost V 2 bases and J 8 bases, with 12 bases left between them. The CDR3 extends over 14 amino acids. Looked up from germline, CDR1 is ENHRY and CDR2 is SYGVKD. CDR3 coding DNA: TGTGCCATCAGTGAGGGAAGGGAAGGGGAAAAACTGTTTTTT. Amino acid sequence: CAISEGREGEKLFF.

V and J are TRBV29-1 and TRBJ2-7, with D possibly matching TRBD1 (7 bases). Per the germline V gene, CDR1 is SQVTM and CDR2 is ANQGSEA. The V gene lost 3 bases and the J gene lost 5 bases, with 20 bases spanning the gap. The CDR3 loop spans 15 amino acids. This CDR3 reads CSVDEAGGKEDEQYF. As DNA, the CDR3 is TGCAGCGTTGATGAGGCAGGGGGGAAAGAGGACGAGCAGTACTTC.

The genes are TRBV7-2 and TRBJ2-4, with TRBD2 matching over 8 bases. Trimming removed 1 base from V and 0 bases from J; junction bases left unmatched: 5. There are 17 residues in the CDR3. Germline V gives CDR1 SGHTA, CDR2 FQGNSA. CDR3 sequence reads: CASSLVSGGIAKNIQYF. The CDR3 nucleotides read TGTGCCAGCAGCTTAGTCTCGGGGGGGATAGCCAAAAACATTCAGTACTTC.